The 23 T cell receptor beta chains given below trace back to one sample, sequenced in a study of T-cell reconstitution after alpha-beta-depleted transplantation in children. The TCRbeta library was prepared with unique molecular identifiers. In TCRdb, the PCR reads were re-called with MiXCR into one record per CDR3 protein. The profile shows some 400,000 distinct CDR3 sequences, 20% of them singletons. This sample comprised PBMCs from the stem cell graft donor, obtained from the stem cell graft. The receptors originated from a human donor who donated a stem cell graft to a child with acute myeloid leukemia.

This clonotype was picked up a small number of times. CDR3 DNA sequence: TGTGCCAGCAGTTTTCAGGGGGCGGGTCGTGGTGAAGCTTTCTTT. Translation: CASSFQGAGRGEAFF. J is TRBJ1-1 and V is TRBV28, with TRBD1 identical over 8 bases. The CDR3 has 15 amino acids. The trim removed 3 bases at V and 7 bases at J, leaving 10 bases unmatched. Germline-derived CDR1 and CDR2 are MDHEN and SYDVKM.

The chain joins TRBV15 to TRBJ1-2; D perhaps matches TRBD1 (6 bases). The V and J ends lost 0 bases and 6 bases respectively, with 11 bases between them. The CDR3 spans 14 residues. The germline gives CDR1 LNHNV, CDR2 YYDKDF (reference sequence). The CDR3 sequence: CATSRDHTGNGYTF. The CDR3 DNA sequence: TGTGCCACCAGCAGAGACCACACAGGGAATGGCTACACCTTC.

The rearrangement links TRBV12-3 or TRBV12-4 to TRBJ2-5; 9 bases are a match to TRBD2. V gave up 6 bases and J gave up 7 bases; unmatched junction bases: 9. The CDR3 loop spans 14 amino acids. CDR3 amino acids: CASSLIAGESTQYF. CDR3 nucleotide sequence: TGTGCCAGCAGCCTAATAGCGGGAGAATCGACCCAGTACTTC.

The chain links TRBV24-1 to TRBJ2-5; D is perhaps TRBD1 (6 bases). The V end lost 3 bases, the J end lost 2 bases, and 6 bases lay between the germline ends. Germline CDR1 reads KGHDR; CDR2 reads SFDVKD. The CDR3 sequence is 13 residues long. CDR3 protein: CATSDQGQETQYF. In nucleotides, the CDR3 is TGTGCCACCAGTGATCAGGGGCAAGAGACCCAGTACTTC.

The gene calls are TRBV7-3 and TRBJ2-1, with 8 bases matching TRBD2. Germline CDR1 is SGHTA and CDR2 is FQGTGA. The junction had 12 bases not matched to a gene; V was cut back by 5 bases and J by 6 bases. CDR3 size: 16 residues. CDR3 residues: CASSPGWSGRINEQFF. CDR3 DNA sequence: TGTGCCAGCAGCCCCGGTTGGAGCGGGAGAATCAATGAGCAGTTCTTC.

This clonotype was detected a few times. Written as DNA, the CDR3 is TGTGCCAGCAGTGGGACAGGCCTTCACTATGGCTACACCTTC. Encoded protein: CASSGTGLHYGYTF. The chain uses TRBV28 and TRBJ1-2; TRBD1 agrees at 8 bases. Germline V gene lookup returns CDR1 MDHEN and CDR2 SYDVKM. J gave up 3 bases and V 5 bases, and 5 bases lay outside the gene matches. CDR3 size: 14 residues.

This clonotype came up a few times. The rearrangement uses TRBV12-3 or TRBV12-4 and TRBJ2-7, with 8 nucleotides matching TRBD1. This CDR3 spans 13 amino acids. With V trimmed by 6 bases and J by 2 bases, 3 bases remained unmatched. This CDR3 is CASRRTGTYEQYF. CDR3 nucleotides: TGTGCCAGCAGGCGGACAGGGACCTACGAGCAGTACTTC.

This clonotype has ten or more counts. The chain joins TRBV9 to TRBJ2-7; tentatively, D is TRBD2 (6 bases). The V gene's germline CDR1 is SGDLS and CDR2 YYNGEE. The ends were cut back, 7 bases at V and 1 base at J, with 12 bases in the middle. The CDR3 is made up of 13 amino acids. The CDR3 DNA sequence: TGTGCCAGCGGCGGGGCCCTATCCTACGAGCAGTACTTC. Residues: CASGGALSYEQYF.

The DNA for the CDR3 is TGTGCCAGCAGCCAAGCGGGAGGCAAGGGGGAGCAGTACTTC. Protein sequence: CASSQAGGKGEQYF. The V gene is TRBV27, the J gene TRBJ2-7; 9 nucleotides align to TRBD2. Unmatched junction bases numbered 10, after V lost 6 bases and J lost 7 bases. The CDR3 extends over 14 amino acids. The germline CDR1 and CDR2 sequences are MNHEY and SMNVEV (reference sequence).

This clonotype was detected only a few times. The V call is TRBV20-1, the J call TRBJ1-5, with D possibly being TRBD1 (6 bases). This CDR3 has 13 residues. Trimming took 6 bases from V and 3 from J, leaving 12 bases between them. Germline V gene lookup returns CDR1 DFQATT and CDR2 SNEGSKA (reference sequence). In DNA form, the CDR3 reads TGCAGTGCAGAAACAGGGCACAATCAGCCCCAGCATTTT. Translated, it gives CSAETGHNQPQHF.

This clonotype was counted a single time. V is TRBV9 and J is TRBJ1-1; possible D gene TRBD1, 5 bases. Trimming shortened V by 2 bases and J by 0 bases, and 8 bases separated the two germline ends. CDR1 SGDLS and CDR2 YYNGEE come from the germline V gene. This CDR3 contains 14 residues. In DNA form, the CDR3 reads TGTGCCAGCAGCGTCAGGGCCGTGAACACTGAAGCTTTCTTT. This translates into CASSVRAVNTEAFF.

This CDR3 reads CASSPSLGTGGAQDGYTF. The DNA for the CDR3 is TGTGCCAGCTCACCAAGTTTAGGGACAGGAGGGGCCCAAGACGGCTACACCTTC. The chain is built from TRBV18 and TRBJ1-2; 8 bases are a match to TRBD1. V was clipped by 2 bases and J by 8 bases; unmatched bases: 19. Germline loops: CDR1 KGHSH, CDR2 LQKENI. The CDR3 contains 18 residues. Drawing the rest from reference TRBV18 and TRBJ1-2, the complete variable domain is NAGVMQNPRHLVRRRGQEARLRCSPMKGHSHVYWYRQLPEEGLKFMVYLQKENIIDESGMPKERFSAEFPKEGPSILRIQQVVRGDSAAYFCASSPSLGTGGAQDGYTFGSGTRLTVV.

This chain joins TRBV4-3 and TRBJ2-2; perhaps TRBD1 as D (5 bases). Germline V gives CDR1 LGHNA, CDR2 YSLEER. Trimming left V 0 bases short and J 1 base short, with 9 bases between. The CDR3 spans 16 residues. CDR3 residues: CASSQEGQENTGELFF. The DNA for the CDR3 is TGCGCCAGCAGCCAAGAGGGGCAGGAGAACACCGGGGAGCTGTTTTTT.

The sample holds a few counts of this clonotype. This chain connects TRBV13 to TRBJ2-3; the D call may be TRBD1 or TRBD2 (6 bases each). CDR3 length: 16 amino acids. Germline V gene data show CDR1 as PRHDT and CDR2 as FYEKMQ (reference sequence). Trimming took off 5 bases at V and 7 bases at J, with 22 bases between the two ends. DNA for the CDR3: TGTGCCAGCAGCAGGAGAGGGGGGCTGATTGAACATACGCAGTATTTT. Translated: CASSRRGGLIEHTQYF.

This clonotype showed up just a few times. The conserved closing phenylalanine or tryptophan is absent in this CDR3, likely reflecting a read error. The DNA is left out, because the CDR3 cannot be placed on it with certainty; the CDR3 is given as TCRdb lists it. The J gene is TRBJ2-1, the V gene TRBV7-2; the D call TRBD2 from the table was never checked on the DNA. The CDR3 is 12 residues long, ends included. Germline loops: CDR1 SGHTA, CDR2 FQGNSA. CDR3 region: CASSSTGTSHFV.

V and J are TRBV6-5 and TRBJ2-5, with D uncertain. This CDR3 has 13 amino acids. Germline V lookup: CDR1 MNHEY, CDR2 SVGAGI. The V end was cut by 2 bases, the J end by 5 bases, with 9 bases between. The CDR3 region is CASSYRDGETQYF. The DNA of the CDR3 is TGTGCCAGCAGTTACAGGGATGGGGAGACCCAGTACTTC.

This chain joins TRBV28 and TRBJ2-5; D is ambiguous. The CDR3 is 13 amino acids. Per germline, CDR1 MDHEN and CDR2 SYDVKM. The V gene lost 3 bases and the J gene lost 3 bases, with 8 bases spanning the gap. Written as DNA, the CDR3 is TGTGCCAGCAGTTTTGCCTTGAAAGAGACCCAGTACTTC. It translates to CASSFALKETQYF.

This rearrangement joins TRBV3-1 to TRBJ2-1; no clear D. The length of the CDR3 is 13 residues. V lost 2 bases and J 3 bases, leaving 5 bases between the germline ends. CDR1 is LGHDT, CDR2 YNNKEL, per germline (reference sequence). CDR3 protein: CASSQRFYNEQFF. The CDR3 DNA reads TGTGCCAGCAGCCAACGGTTCTACAATGAGCAGTTCTTC.

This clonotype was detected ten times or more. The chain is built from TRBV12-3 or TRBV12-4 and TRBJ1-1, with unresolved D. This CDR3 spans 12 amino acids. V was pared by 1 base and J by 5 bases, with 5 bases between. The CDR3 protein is CASSLVRTEAFF. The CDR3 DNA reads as TGTGCCAGCAGTTTAGTGAGGACTGAAGCTTTCTTT.

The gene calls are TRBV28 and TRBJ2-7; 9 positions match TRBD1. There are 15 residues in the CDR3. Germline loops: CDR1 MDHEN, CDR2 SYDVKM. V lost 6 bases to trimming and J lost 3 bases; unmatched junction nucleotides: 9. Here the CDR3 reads CASSSLGQGHYEQYF. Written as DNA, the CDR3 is TGTGCCAGCAGCTCTTTGGGACAGGGACACTACGAGCAGTACTTC.

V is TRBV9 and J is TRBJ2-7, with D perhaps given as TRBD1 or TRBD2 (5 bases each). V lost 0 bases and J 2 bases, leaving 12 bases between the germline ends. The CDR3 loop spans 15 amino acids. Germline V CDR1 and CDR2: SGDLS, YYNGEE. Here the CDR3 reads CASSVEGRGAYEQYF. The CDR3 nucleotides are TGTGCCAGCAGCGTAGAGGGACGAGGAGCCTACGAGCAGTACTTC.

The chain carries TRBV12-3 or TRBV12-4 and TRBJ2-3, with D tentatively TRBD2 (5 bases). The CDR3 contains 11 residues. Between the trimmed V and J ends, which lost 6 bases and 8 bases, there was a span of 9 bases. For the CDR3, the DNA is TGTGCCAGCAGGGGTGGAGGTACGCAGTATTTT. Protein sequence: CASRGGGTQYF.

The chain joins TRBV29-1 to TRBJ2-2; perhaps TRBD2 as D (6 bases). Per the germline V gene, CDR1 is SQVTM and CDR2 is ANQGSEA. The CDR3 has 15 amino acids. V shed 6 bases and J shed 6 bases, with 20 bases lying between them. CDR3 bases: TGCAGCGTGGGGGGACTTGCCGGTTCTGCCGGGGAGCTGTTTTTT. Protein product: CSVGGLAGSAGELFF.